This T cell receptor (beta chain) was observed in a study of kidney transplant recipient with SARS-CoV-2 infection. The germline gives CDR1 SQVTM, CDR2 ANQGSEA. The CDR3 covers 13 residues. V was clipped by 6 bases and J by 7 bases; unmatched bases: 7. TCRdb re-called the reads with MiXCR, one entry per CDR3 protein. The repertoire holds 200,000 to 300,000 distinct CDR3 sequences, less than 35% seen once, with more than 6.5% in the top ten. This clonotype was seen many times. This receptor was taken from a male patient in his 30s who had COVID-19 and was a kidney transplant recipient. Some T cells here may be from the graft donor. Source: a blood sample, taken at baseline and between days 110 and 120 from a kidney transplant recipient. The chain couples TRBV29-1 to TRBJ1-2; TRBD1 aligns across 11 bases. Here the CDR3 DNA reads TGCAGCGTAAATTCCGGGACAGGGGGTGGCTACACCTTC. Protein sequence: CSVNSGTGGGYTF.